The clone carrying this T cell receptor beta chain was observed a handful of times. The record originates from a study of blood T cell repertoires in COVID-19. Study-wide background: Collection of acute and convalescent COVID-19 samples took place in the United States, Italy and Spain. Sources were T cells, B-cell-depleted T cells, or PBMCs; the material itself was cDNA or gDNA.

Original handling: Estimated nucleated cell counts came from reference gene primer amplification. Profiling relied on immunoSEQ multiplex PCR, and the TCRdb table lists in-frame clones only, not all of them. D and trimming were read from the DNA, whereas the V and J calls and clone size are those reported in that table. The sample lists under 25,000 clones; about 90% were seen once. V was shortened by 11 bases and J by 9 bases, with 17 bases between the two germline ends. Germline V gene data show CDR1 as MNHEY and CDR2 as SVGAGI. The CDR3 consists of 12 residues. The TCR originated in a human donor with active COVID-19. The donor label of this sample is uncertain. The chain employs TRBV6-5 and TRBJ2-1, with a possible D match to TRBD1 (5 bases). Specimen: peripheral blood. CDR3 nucleotides: TGTGCCGCGAATCTTGGGGCTGGTGAGCAGTTCTTC. This encodes CAANLGAGEQFF.